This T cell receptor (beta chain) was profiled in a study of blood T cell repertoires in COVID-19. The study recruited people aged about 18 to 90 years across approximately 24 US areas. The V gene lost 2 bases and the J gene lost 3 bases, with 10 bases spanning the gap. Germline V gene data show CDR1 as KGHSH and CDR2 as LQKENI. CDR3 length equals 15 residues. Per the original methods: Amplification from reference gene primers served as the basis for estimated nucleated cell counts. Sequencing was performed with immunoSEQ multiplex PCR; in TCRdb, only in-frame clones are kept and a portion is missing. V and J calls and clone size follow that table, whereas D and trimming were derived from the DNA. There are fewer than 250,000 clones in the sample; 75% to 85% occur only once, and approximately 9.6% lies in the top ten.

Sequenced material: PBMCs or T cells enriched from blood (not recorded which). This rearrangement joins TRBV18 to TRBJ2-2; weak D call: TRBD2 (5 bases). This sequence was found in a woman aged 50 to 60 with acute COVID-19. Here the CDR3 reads CASSPRSADTGELFF. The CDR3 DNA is TGTGCCAGCTCACCAAGGTCAGCGGACACCGGGGAGCTGTTTTTT. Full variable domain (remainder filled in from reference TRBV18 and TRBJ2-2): NAGVMQNPRHLVRRRGQEARLRCSPMKGHSHVYWYRQLPEEGLKFMVYLQKENIIDESGMPKERFSAEFPKEGPSILRIQQVVRGDSAAYFCASSPRSADTGELFFGEGSRLTVL.